Below, one T cell receptor beta chain is given with its context. Its antigen is currently unknown. Repertoires were generated with immunoSEQ multiplex PCR, while TCRdb's copy carries only in-frame clones and drops some. The sample has about 2.1 million clones; 85% to 95% are singletons. CD45RO-negative cells were positively selected for CCR7, leaving out terminally differentiated effector memory CD45RA+ cells. This sample stems from a study of shared clonotypes between healthy human individuals. Study-level findings and limits: When compared with the clonotypes that were shared by all four sorted-subset donors, the non-shared clonotypes turned out to have lower generation probabilities.

In germline, CDR1 is LGHNA, CDR2 YSLEER. Unmatched junction bases numbered 7, after V lost 5 bases and J lost 4 bases. CDR3 length: 17 residues. Sequenced: naive CD8+ T cells from PBMCs. The chain uses TRBV4-3 and TRBJ2-1, with 14 bases fitting TRBD2. The TCR sequence derives from a man in his late teens or twenties in good health. Some clones in this sample may be carry-over from other donors' samples. CDR3 sequence reads: CASSVGLAGGAYNEQFF. CDR3 sequence (DNA): TGCGCCAGCAGCGTCGGACTAGCGGGAGGCGCTTACAATGAGCAGTTCTTC.